The next 5 T cell receptor beta chains were all read from a single sample in a study of blood T cell repertoires in COVID-19. Sequencing used immunoSEQ multiplex PCR; TCRdb keeps in-frame clones, though not all of them. The sample has some 93,000 clones, approximately 83% seen once; the top ten hold 3.5% to 4%. Material for sequencing was peripheral blood. The receptor source for this set is a man in his sixties with acute or convalescent COVID-19.

This rearrangement joins TRBV2 to TRBJ2-2; D is ambiguous. Germline CDR1 is SNHLY and CDR2 is FYNNEI. V was cut by 2 bases and J by 7 bases, with 8 bases left in between. The CDR3 loop spans 13 amino acids. CDR3 residues: CASSEQAFGELFF. The CDR3 region has the DNA TGTGCCAGCAGTGAACAGGCTTTCGGGGAGCTGTTTTTT.

The V call is TRBV2, the J call TRBJ2-4, with 12 bases matching TRBD2. There are 15 residues in the CDR3. The junction had 5 bases not matched to a gene; V was cut back by 4 bases and J by 7 bases. Germline CDR1 SNHLY, CDR2 FYNNEI. As DNA, the CDR3 is TGTGCCAGCAGTGGGACTAGCGGGGAGTCCAACATTCAGTACTTC. This translates into CASSGTSGESNIQYF.

The J gene is TRBJ1-5, the V gene TRBV2; TRBD1 matches 7 bases. Trimming cost V 6 bases and J 5 bases; bases outside gene matches: 10. This CDR3 spans 15 amino acids. The germline V gene encodes CDR1 SNHLY and CDR2 FYNNEI. The CDR3 sequence is CASRPRQGMDQPQHF. CDR3 coding DNA: TGTGCCAGCAGGCCCCGACAGGGAATGGATCAGCCCCAGCATTTT.

V is TRBV5-6 and J is TRBJ1-1, with TRBD1 as a possible D gene (5 bases). V lost 2 bases and J 6 bases, leaving 14 bases between the germline ends. Looked up from germline, CDR1 is SGHDT and CDR2 is YYEEEE. This CDR3 has 14 residues. The CDR3 coding sequence is TGTGCCAGCAGCTTCGTCCCGGGAGGGGCTGAAGCTTTCTTT. Translation gives CASSFVPGGAEAFF.

The chain links TRBV30 to TRBJ2-5, with D possibly matching TRBD1 (5 bases). The germline gives CDR1 GTSNPN, CDR2 SVGIG (reference sequence). CDR3 length: 13 residues. V was pared by 8 bases and J by 5 bases, with 18 bases between. The CDR3 nucleotides are TGTGCCACAGCCCAGGGTGTTAGCGAGACCCAGTACTTC. It translates to CATAQGVSETQYF.